Following are 8 T cell receptor beta chains from one sample sequenced in a study of cytotoxic CD8 clonotypes in ibrutinib-treated CLL (dated by TCRdb to the early 2020s). Library prep was done by the immunoSEQ multiplex PCR assay. TCRdb's version of the immuneACCESS table is confined to in-frame rearrangements and falls short of the full clone set. An unresolved V gene accounts for under half of the shortfall where checked; the remainder is of unknown origin. The sample contains about 32,000 clones, about 64% of them found a single time. In total, the top ten clones hold approximately 15% of the sample. This specimen's time point label, per the study, means: progressive disease on ibrutinib. Sequencing was performed on PBMCs, taken at disease progression, from a patient treated with ibrutinib. The receptors were gathered from a human donor with chronic lymphocytic leukemia.

The chain is built from TRBV4-1 and TRBJ1-2, with D possibly matching TRBD1 (5 bases). Germline-derived CDR1 and CDR2 are MGHRA and YSYEKL. V was shortened by 6 bases and J by 3 bases, with 17 bases between the two germline ends. The CDR3 contains 15 residues. Here the CDR3 reads CASRLGTTRDYGYTF. The CDR3 nucleotides read TGCGCCAGCAGGCTGGGGACCACGAGGGACTATGGCTACACCTTC.

This clone was detected ten times or more. This rearrangement joins TRBV19 to TRBJ1-1, with a tentative D call TRBD1 (5 bases). Germline V gene data show CDR1 as LNHDA and CDR2 as SQIVND (reference sequence). CDR3 length: 12 residues. Trimming cost V 5 bases and J 8 bases, with 12 bases left between them. The CDR3 loop is CASSPRDWEAFF. CDR3 nucleotides: TGTGCCAGTAGTCCCCGGGACTGGGAAGCTTTCTTT.

This clone was recorded a few times. The rearrangement uses TRBV6-1 and TRBJ1-1, with 7 bases matching TRBD1. CDR3 length equals 14 residues. The junction had 4 bases not matched to a gene; V was cut back by 2 bases and J by 4 bases. CDR1 is MNHNS, CDR2 SASEGT, per germline. As DNA, the CDR3 is TGTGCCAGCAGTGAAAAACAGGGGTCCACTGAAGCTTTCTTT. This sequence encodes CASSEKQGSTEAFF.

V gene TRBV5-1 combines with J gene TRBJ2-2, with D uncertain. The CDR3 has 12 residues. Germline V gene data show CDR1 as SGHRS and CDR2 as YFSETQ. V lost 4 bases, J lost 7 bases, and 8 bases lay in between. The CDR3 nucleotides read TGCGCCAGCAGCCCCCCCGACGGGGAGCTGTTTTTT. Translating it yields CASSPPDGELFF.

This rearrangement joins TRBV6-1 to TRBJ1-6, with a tentative D call TRBD1 (6 bases). CDR1 and CDR2 from the germline V gene are MNHNS and SASEGT. This CDR3 region has 13 residues. V dropped 1 base and J dropped 13 bases, with 11 bases sitting between them. The CDR3 reads CASSEGTAMPLHF. CDR3 in DNA: TGTGCCAGCAGTGAAGGGACAGCCATGCCCCTCCACTTT.

The chain combines TRBV7-9 with TRBJ1-2; D may be TRBD1 (5 bases). V dropped 5 bases and J dropped 4 bases, with 14 bases sitting between them. CDR1 is SEHNR and CDR2 is FQNEAQ in the germline V gene (reference sequence). CDR3 length: 14 residues. CDR3 nucleotides: TGTGCCAGCAGCGCCGGACACCTGAGCTATGGCTACACCTTC. As protein: CASSAGHLSYGYTF.

This rearrangement joins TRBV6-5 to TRBJ2-7; either TRBD1 or TRBD2 may supply D (7 bases each). Deletions cut 8 bases from V and 6 bases from J, with 23 bases between. This CDR3 has 15 amino acids. Germline V gives CDR1 MNHEY, CDR2 SVGAGI. The CDR3 loop is CASRPGGRSGGEQYF. The CDR3 DNA reads as TGTGCCAGCCGCCCAGGGGGACGATCGGGGGGCGAGCAGTACTTC.

This chain joins TRBV5-1 and TRBJ2-3; 9 nucleotides agree with TRBD2. Germline values: CDR1 SGHRS, CDR2 YFSETQ. Losses at the gene ends were 0 bases for V and 5 bases for J; bases not matched to a gene: 7. This CDR3 has 16 amino acids. The CDR3 DNA is TGCGCCAGCAGCTTGGTCCCTAGCGGGATCCAAGATACGCAGTATTTT. Translated, it gives CASSLVPSGIQDTQYF.